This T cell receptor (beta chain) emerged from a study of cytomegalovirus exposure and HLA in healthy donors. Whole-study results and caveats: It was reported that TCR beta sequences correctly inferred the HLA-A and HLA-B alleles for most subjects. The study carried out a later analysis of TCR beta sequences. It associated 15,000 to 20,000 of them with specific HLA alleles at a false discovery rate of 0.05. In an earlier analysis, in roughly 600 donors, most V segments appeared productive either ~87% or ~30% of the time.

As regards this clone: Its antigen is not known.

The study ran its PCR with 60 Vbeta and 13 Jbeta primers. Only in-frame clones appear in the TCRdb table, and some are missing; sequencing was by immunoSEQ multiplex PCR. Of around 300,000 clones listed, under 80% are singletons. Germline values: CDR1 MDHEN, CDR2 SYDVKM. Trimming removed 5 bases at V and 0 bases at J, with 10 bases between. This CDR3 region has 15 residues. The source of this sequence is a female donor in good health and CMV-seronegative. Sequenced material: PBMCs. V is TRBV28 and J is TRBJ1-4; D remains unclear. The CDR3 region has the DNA TGTGCCAGCAGTCCTTACGGTGCAACTAATGAAAAACTGTTTTTT. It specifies CASSPYGATNEKLFF.